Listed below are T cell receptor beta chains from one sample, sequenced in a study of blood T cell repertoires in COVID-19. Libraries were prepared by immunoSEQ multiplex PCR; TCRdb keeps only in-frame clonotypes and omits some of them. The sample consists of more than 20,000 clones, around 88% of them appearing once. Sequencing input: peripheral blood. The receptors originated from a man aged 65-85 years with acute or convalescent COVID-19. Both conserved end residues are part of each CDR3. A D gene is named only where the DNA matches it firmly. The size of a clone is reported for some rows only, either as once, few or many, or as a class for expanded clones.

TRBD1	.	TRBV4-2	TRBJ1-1	TGTGCCAGCAGCCAAGAACAGGGGTTAACTGAAGCTTTCTTT	CASSQEQGLTEAFF
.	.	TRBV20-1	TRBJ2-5	TGCAGTGCTAGTACAGGGCTTCAAGAGACCCAGTACTTC	CSASTGLQETQYF
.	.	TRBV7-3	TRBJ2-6	TGTGCCAGCAGCCCCAGGGCCTTAGTTCTCTCTGGGGCCAACGTCCTGACTTTC	CASSPRALVLSGANVLTF
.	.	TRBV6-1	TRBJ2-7	TGTGCCAGCAGTGCGGGGGACCCCCGGGACTCCTACGAGCAGTACTTC	CASSAGDPRDSYEQYF
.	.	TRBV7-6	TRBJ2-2	TGTGCCGCGAATGGGGCAACGAACACCGGGGAGCTGTTTTTT	CAANGATNTGELFF
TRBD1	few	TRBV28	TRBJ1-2	TGTGCCAGCAGCCCCGACTCGGACAGGGGCTACACCTTC	CASSPDSDRGYTF
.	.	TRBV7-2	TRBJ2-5	TGTGCCAGCAGCACTTGGACTACCTCCCAAGAGACCCAGTACTTC	CASSTWTTSQETQYF
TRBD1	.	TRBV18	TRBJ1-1	TGTGCCAGCTCACCCACCGGGACAGGCGATACTGAAGCTTTCTTT	CASSPTGTGDTEAFF
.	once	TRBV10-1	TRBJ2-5	TGCGCCAGCAGTGAGTCCGGACTCCCCTCCCTCCCAGAGACCCAGTACTTC	CASSESGLPSLPETQYF
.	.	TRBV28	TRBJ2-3	TGTGCCAGCAGTTTCGACCGCCGGGGGCAGTATTTT	CASSFDRRGQYF
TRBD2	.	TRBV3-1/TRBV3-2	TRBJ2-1	TGTGCCAGCAGCCAAGGTAGCGGGATCTACAATGAGCAGTTCTTC	CASSQGSGIYNEQFF
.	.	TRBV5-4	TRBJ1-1	TGTGCCAGCAGCTCCCGGAACACTGAAGCTTTCTTT	CASSSRNTEAFF
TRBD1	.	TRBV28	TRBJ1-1	TGTGCCAGCAGATCGACCGGGACAGGTCCTAACACTGAAGCTTTCTTT	CASRSTGTGPNTEAFF
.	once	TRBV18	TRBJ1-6	TGTGCCAGCTCACGGGGGGGAGATAATTCACCCCTCCACTTT	CASSRGGDNSPLHF
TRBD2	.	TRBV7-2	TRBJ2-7	TGTGCCAGCAGCCGGACTAGCGGGAACTACGAGCAGTACTTC	CASSRTSGNYEQYF
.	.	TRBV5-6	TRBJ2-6	TGTGCCAGCAGCTTGGTTCCGGGATCTGGGGCCAACGTCCTGACTTTC	CASSLVPGSGANVLTF
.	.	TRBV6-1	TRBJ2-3	TGTGCCAGCAGTGAAGCGCTTGTTGCGTTGAGCACAGATACGCAGTATTTT	CASSEALVALSTDTQYF
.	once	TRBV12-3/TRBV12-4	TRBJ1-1	TGTGCCAGCAGTTCAGGGGATGGAGAAGCTTTCTTT	CASSSGDGEAFF
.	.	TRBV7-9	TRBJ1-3	TGTGCCAGCAGCACCATGACAGGTCCCTCTGGAAACACCATATATTTT	CASSTMTGPSGNTIYF
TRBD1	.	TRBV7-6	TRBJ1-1	TGTGCCAGCAGGACTCATCAGGGGGCTGGAGACACTGAAGCTTTCTTT	CASRTHQGAGDTEAFF
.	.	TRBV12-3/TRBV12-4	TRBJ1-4	TGTGCCAGCAGTTTTCGGAGGGACGAAAAACTGTTTTTT	CASSFRRDEKLFF
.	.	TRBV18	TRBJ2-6	TGTGCCAGCTCACCACCCACAGCTGGGGCCAACGTCCTGACTTTC	CASSPPTAGANVLTF
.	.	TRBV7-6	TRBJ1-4	TGTGCCAGCAGCATAGGACAGCTGGCGGATGAAAAACTGTTTTTT	CASSIGQLADEKLFF
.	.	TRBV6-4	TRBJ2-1	TGTGCCAGCAGTGAATCAGGGGCCTACAATGAGCAGTTCTTC	CASSESGAYNEQFF
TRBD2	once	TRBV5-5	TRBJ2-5	TGTGCCAGCAGGCTAAAGCGGGAGTTAGAGACCCAGTACTTC	CASRLKRELETQYF
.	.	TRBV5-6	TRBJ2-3	TGTGCCAGCAGCTTGGGTCGCAGGGGAGTTGCAGATACGCAGTATTTT	CASSLGRRGVADTQYF
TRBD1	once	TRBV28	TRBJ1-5	TGTGCCAGCAGTTCCCAGGGGGCTAGTTCATTGGCGCCCCAGCATTTT	CASSSQGASSLAPQHF
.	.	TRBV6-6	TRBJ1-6	TGTGCCAGCAGTCCTCCGGGGGTAGATTCACCCCTCCACTTT	CASSPPGVDSPLHF
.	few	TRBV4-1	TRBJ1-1	TGCGCCAGCAGCCAGGGTTGGGGCGGCTTCACTGAAGCTTTCTTT	CASSQGWGGFTEAFF
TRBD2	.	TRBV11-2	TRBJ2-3	TGTGCCAGCAGCTTGGCGGGAGGGGGGACTAGCACAGATACGCAGTATTTT	CASSLAGGGTSTDTQYF
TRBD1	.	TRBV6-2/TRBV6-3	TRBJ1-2	TGTGCCAGCAGTTTCCAACAGGGGCCTTACTATGGCTACACCTTC	CASSFQQGPYYGYTF
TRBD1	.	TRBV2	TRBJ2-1	TGTGCCAGCAGTGTCGGGCAGGGGGCTTATGAGCAGTTCTTC	CASSVGQGAYEQFF
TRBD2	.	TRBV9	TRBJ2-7	TGTGCCAGCAGCCCCTTGTGGGAGGGCCCCTACGAGCAGTACTTC	CASSPLWEGPYEQYF
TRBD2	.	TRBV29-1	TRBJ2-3	TGCAGCGTTCAGGGACTAGCGGGAGGGAAGGGGAGCACAGATACGCAGTATTTT	CSVQGLAGGKGSTDTQYF
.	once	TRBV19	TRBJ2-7	TGTGCCAGTAGTTTAGGGAGATCCTACGAGCAGTACTTC	CASSLGRSYEQYF
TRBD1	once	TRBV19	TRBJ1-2	TGTGCCAGTAGTATAGGACAGGGGGCGATTGGCTACACCTTC	CASSIGQGAIGYTF
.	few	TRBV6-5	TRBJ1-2	TGTGCCAGCAGTTACGGGGACTCTGGCTACACCTTC	CASSYGDSGYTF
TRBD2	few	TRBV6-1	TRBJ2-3	TGTGCCAGCAGTGAAGCGCTAGCGGGAGCAGATACGCAGTATTTT	CASSEALAGADTQYF
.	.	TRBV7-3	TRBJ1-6	TGTGCCAGCAGCCCCCGGACAGATTCACCCCTCCACTTT	CASSPRTDSPLHF
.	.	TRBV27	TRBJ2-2	TGTGCCAGCAGTTTACTTTCTGGAGGGTTGAACACCGGGGAGCTGTTTTTT	CASSLLSGGLNTGELFF
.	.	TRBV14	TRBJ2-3	TGTGCCAGCAGCCTTACCTACCTAGCGGATACGCAGTATTTT	CASSLTYLADTQYF
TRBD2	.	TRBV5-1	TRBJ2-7	TGCGCCAGCAGCTCGGGGACTAGCGGGAGATGGGAGCAGTACTTC	CASSSGTSGRWEQYF
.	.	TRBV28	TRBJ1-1	TGTGCCACCGAAGGGGTAGGAGCTGAAGCTTTCTTT	CATEGVGAEAFF
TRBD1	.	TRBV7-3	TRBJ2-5	TGTGCCAGCAGCCTAGCAGGGGGCGCGACAGAGACCCAGTACTTC	CASSLAGGATETQYF
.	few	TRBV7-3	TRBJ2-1	TGTGCCAGCAGCACAACATCCTACAATGAGCAGTTCTTC	CASSTTSYNEQFF
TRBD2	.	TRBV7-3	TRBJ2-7	TGTGCCAGCAGCTTAAATGTGGGAGGGAATTACGAGCAGTACTTC	CASSLNVGGNYEQYF
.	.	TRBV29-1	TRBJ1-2	TGCAGCGTTGAAGCAGGGGAAAGGGACTATGGCTACACCTTC	CSVEAGERDYGYTF
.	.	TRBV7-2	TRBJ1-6	TGTGCCAGCAGCCTCTCGAGCTCCTATAATTCACCCCTCCACTTT	CASSLSSSYNSPLHF
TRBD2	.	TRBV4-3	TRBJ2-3	TGCGCCAGCAGCTCCACCGGCGGCGGGAGTGGGACAGATACGCAGTATTTT	CASSSTGGGSGTDTQYF
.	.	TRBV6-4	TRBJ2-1	TGTGCCAGCTCCTTTGAGGGGGGGAATGAGCAGTTCTTC	CASSFEGGNEQFF
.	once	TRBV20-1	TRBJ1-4	TGCAGTGCTAGTAACTTAAAAGTAAATGAAAAACTGTTTTTT	CSASNLKVNEKLFF
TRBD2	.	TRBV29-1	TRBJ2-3	TGCAGCGTTCGGGAGGGCGCAGATACGCAGTATTTT	CSVREGADTQYF
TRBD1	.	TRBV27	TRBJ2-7	TGTGCCACCAGACAGGGGCCCTACGAGCAGTACTTC	CATRQGPYEQYF
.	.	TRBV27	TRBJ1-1	TGTGCCAGCGGGAACAGGGCCCTAGCTGAAGCTTTCTTT	CASGNRALAEAFF
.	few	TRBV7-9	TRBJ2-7	TGTGCCAGCAGCCTCCGTTTGGGCGACGAGCAGTACTTC	CASSLRLGDEQYF
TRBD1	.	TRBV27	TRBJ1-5	TGTGCCAGCAGTTTTTCGGGACAGGGCTTTTCAATAGGAAAACAGCCCCAGCATTTT	CASSFSGQGFSIGKQPQHF
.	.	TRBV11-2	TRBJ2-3	TGTGCCAGCAGCCCACAGGGTACGCAGTATTTT	CASSPQGTQYF
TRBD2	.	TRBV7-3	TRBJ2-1	TGTGCCAGCAGCTCCTTGACTAGCGCCCATGAGCAGTTCTTC	CASSSLTSAHEQFF